The 16 T cell receptor beta chains reported below all come from one sample, sequenced in a study of blood T cells in healthy people across ages. Next came a second PCR, run for 7 to 11 cycles, which used a sample-barcoded 5' primer along with a J-beta primer mix. MiXCR, run by TCRdb on the 5' RACE reads, gives a single entry per CDR3 protein. Found here are 450,000 to 700,000 distinct CDR3 sequences, about 25% of them singletons; the top ten hold less than 20%. Material for sequencing was blood. Receptors originate from a woman aged 70-85 years in good health.

The chain has TRBV29-1 and TRBJ1-4, with D unclear. V lost 5 bases, J lost 8 bases, and 15 bases lay in between. CDR1 and CDR2 from the germline V gene are SQVTM and ANQGSEA. The CDR3 spans 13 residues. CDR3 in DNA: TGCAGCGTTTCCCGAGGGTTTGACGAAAAACTGTTTTTT. Encoded protein: CSVSRGFDEKLFF.

This clonotype was picked up a small number of times. The J gene is TRBJ1-6, the V gene TRBV6-1, with D possibly TRBD1 on 5 matching bases. The CDR3 is 13 amino acids. The germline gives CDR1 MNHNS, CDR2 SASEGT. V was shortened by 8 bases and J by 4 bases, with 9 bases between the two germline ends. The CDR3 is CASGEGYNSPLHF. CDR3 bases: TGTGCCAGCGGGGAGGGGTATAATTCACCCCTCCACTTT.

The genes are TRBV29-1 and TRBJ2-4, with 14 bases that match TRBD2. V lost 5 bases and J lost 6; bases outside the gene matches: 9. CDR1 is SQVTM, CDR2 ANQGSEA, per germline. This CDR3 is built from 16 residues. The DNA for the CDR3 is TGCAGCGTTCGAACTGGGACTAGCGGGAGAGGAAACATTCAGTACTTC. Translating it yields CSVRTGTSGRGNIQYF.

The chain links TRBV10-3 to TRBJ1-1; a weak D match, TRBD1 (5 bases). CDR1 and CDR2 from the germline V gene are ENHRY and SYGVKD. The CDR3 sequence is 13 residues long. Trimming stripped 6 bases from V and 4 bases from J, with 12 bases between. In DNA, the CDR3 is TGTGCCATCAGGACCACGAGGGGCACTGAAGCTTTCTTT. Translated: CAIRTTRGTEAFF.

This clonotype was observed a few times. The chain links TRBV11-3 to TRBJ1-3; D is possibly TRBD1 (5 bases). V was clipped by 3 bases and J by 4 bases, with 10 bases between them. Germline assignment: CDR1 SGHNT and CDR2 YENEEA. This CDR3 has 14 residues. DNA for the CDR3: TGTGCCAGCAGCTTCGGGACCCTCGGAAACACCATATATTTT. Translation gives CASSFGTLGNTIYF.

This clonotype has just a few counts. This chain uses TRBV29-1 with TRBJ2-5; D might be TRBD1 (6 bases). The V and J ends lost 4 bases and 3 bases respectively, with 9 bases between them. Germline CDR1 and CDR2: SQVTM and ANQGSEA. The CDR3 runs 12 residues. The DNA of the CDR3 is TGCAGCGTTGGTTCAGGGGAAGAGACCCAGTACTTC. Its protein product is CSVGSGEETQYF.

The CDR3 loop reads CATSDFRASGANVLTF. The CDR3 nucleotides are TGTGCCACCAGTGATTTTAGGGCTTCCGGGGCCAACGTCCTGACTTTC. The chain uses TRBV24-1 and TRBJ2-6; no firm D call. The V gene's germline CDR1 is KGHDR and CDR2 SFDVKD. This CDR3 spans 16 amino acids. The V end was cut by 1 base, the J end by 4 bases, with 10 bases between.

The chain couples TRBV12-3 or TRBV12-4 to TRBJ2-5, with 12 bases matching TRBD2. The CDR3 loop spans 15 amino acids. Losses at the gene ends were 8 bases for V and 1 base for J; bases not matched to a gene: 5. CDR3 residues: CASVSSGGAQETQYF. CDR3 nucleotides: TGTGCCAGCGTCTCTAGCGGGGGGGCCCAAGAGACCCAGTACTTC.

This clonotype was recorded a few times. The chain links TRBV20-1 to TRBJ2-2; D ambiguous. Germline V gene lookup returns CDR1 DFQATT and CDR2 SNEGSKA (reference sequence). This CDR3 is built from 13 residues. Trimming took off 3 bases at V and 1 base at J, with 6 bases between the two ends. As DNA, the CDR3 is TGCAGTGCTAGTCTCGTGAACACCGGGGAGCTGTTTTTT. It yields the protein CSASLVNTGELFF.

V and J are TRBV7-9 and TRBJ2-3; 10 bases match TRBD2. CDR3 size: 13 residues. The J segment lost 4 bases and the V segment lost 10 bases, leaving 5 bases of the junction unmatched. Looked up from germline, CDR1 is SEHNR and CDR2 is FQNEAQ (reference sequence). The CDR3: CATRTSGSDTQYF. Written as DNA, the CDR3 is TGTGCCACCAGGACTAGCGGATCAGATACGCAGTATTTT. The whole variable domain, remainder taken from reference TRBV7-9 and TRBJ2-3, is DTGVSQNPRHKITKRGQNVTFRCDPISEHNRLYWYRQTLGQGPEFLTYFQNEAQLEKSRLLSDRFSAERPKGSFSTLEIQRTEQGDSAMYLCATRTSGSDTQYFGPGTRLTVL.

This clonotype has only a few counts. The CDR3 nucleotides read TGTGCCAGCAGCTTGGGTAATTCCCTCGAGCAGTACTTC. This sequence encodes CASSLGNSLEQYF. The V and J genes are TRBV7-6 and TRBJ2-1; D call uncertain. The DNA matches TRBJ2-7 better at its end, which makes the J call doubtful. The CDR3 is 13 amino acids. Germline V gene sequence: CDR1 SGHVS, CDR2 FNYEAQ.

This clonotype was detected only a few times. This sequence joins TRBV12-3 or TRBV12-4 and TRBJ2-2; 7 bases agree with TRBD1. Trimming at V came to 5 bases and at J to 6 bases, leaving 3 bases not matched to a gene. CDR3 length: 13 amino acids. In nucleotides, the CDR3 is TGTGCCAGCAGTCGGACAGGCCCCGGGGAGCTGTTTTTT. This translates into CASSRTGPGELFF.

This clonotype was seen only a few times. V gene TRBV7-6 combines with J gene TRBJ1-4; 8 positions agree with TRBD1. CDR1 and CDR2 (germline): SGHVS, FNYEAQ. This CDR3 region has 14 residues. The V and J ends lost 5 bases and 7 bases, in that order; junction bases with no gene match: 6. CDR3 protein: CASSRQGPIEKLFF. DNA of the CDR3: TGTGCCAGCAGCCGACAGGGGCCAATTGAAAAACTGTTTTTT. The full variable domain, completed using reference TRBV7-6 and TRBJ1-4, is GAGVSQSPRYKVTKRGQDVALRCDPISGHVSLYWYRQALGQGPEFLTYFNYEAQQDKSGLPNDRFSAERPEGSISTLTIQRTEQRDSAMYRCASSRQGPIEKLFFGSGTQLSVL.

In DNA form, the CDR3 reads TGTGCCAGCAGTTCCGCGGACGGAGACTCCTACGAGCAGTACTTC. It specifies CASSSADGDSYEQYF. V and J are TRBV7-6 and TRBJ2-7, with no clear D. V lost 6 bases to trimming and J lost 0 bases, with 15 bases between them. CDR3 length equals 15 residues. Germline loops: CDR1 SGHVS, CDR2 FNYEAQ.

This clonotype came up a few times. The chain combines TRBV25-1 with TRBJ1-2, with TRBD1 matching 10 bases. This CDR3 is 12 amino acids long. Germline CDR1 MGHDK, CDR2 SYGVNS. The V gene end was trimmed by 5 bases and the J gene end by 9 bases; junction bases not matched to a gene: 3. The CDR3 reads CASSRQGASYTF. For the CDR3, the DNA is TGTGCCAGCAGTAGACAGGGGGCAAGCTACACCTTC.

This clonotype was detected only a few times. The chain combines TRBV7-9 with TRBJ2-5; 8 nucleotides agree with TRBD2. The end of the DNA fits TRBJ2-7 better, so the J call may be wrong. CDR1 is SEHNR and CDR2 is FQNEAQ in the germline V gene (reference sequence). CDR3 length: 14 amino acids. This CDR3 reads CAGTRSGAVGEQYF. DNA of the CDR3: TGTGCCGGAACCCGTAGCGGGGCCGTGGGCGAGCAGTACTTC.